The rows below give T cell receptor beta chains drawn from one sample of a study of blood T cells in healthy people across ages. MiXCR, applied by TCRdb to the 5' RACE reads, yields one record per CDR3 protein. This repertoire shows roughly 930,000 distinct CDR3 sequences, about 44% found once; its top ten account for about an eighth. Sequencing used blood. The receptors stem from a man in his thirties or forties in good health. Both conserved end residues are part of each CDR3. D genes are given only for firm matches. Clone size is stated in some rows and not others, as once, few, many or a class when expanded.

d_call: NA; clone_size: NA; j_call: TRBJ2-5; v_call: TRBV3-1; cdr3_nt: TGTGCCAGCAGCCAAGGCTGGGGCTCAGAGACCCAGTACTTC; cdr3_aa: CASSQGWGSETQYF
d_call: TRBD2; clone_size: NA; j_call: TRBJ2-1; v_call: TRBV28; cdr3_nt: TGTGTCAGCAGTCCGGGGACTAGCGGGGGAAATGAGCAGTTCTTC; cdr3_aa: CVSSPGTSGGNEQFF
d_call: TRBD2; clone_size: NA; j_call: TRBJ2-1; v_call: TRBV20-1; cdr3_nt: TGCAGTGCTAGTGGGTGGGGGGGATTGTACAATGAGCAGTTCTTC; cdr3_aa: CSASGWGGLYNEQFF
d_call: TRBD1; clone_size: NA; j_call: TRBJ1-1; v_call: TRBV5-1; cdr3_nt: TGCGCCAGCAGCGGGACAGGGGGCATCACTGAAGCTTTCTTT; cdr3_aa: CASSGTGGITEAFF
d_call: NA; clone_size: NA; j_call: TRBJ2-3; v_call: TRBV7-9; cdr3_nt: TGTGCCAGCAGCCCCACCCTCACAGATACGCAGTATTTT; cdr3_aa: CASSPTLTDTQYF
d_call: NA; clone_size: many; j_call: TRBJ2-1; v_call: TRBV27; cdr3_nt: TGTGCCAGCAGTGTCAGGGGCCCCCACAATGAGCAGTTCTTC; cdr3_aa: CASSVRGPHNEQFF
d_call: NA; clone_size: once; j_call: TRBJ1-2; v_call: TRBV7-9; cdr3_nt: TGTGCCAGCAGCTTAGGGGCCTCCCAGCGCTACACCTTC; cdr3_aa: CASSLGASQRYTF
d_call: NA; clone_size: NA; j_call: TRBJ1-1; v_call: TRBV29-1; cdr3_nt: TGCAGCGTTGTGGACAGCCTTGAAGCTTTCTTT; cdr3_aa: CSVVDSLEAFF
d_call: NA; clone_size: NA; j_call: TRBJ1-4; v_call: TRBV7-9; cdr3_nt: TGTGCCAGCAGCTTTCCTACGGGGGCAAGTAGCAATGAAAAACTGTTTTTT; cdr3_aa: CASSFPTGASSNEKLFF
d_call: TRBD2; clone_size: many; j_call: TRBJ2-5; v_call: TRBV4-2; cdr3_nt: TGTGCCAGCAGCCCCCAAGCGGGGGGCCAAGAGACCCAGTACTTC; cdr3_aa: CASSPQAGGQETQYF
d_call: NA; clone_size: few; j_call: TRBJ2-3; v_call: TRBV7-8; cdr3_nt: TGTGCCAGCAGCTTAGGAGCAGGGGACGGTAGAGATACGCAGTATTTT; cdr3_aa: CASSLGAGDGRDTQYF
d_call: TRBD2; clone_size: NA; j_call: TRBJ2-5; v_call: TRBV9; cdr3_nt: TGTGCCAGCAGCGTGTCTGGCGGGGGGGCTCAAGAGACCCAGTACTTC; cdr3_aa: CASSVSGGGAQETQYF
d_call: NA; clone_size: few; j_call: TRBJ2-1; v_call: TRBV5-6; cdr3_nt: TGTGCCAGCAGCTTGGCTGAGTCTTACAATGAGCAGTTCTTC; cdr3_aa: CASSLAESYNEQFF
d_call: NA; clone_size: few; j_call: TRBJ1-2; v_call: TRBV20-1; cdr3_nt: TGCAGTGCTAGAGGAAGATTTTGGACACTAAGCTATGGCTACACCTTC; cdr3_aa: CSARGRFWTLSYGYTF
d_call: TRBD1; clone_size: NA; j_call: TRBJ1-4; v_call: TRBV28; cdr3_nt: TGTGCCAGCAGTTCCGGGGGTAGGGGGCGGCGGGAAAAACTGTTTTTT; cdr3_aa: CASSSGGRGRREKLFF
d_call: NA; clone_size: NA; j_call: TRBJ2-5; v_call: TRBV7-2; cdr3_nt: TGTGCCAGCAGCGTTCGAAGCCAACAAGAGACCCAGTACTTC; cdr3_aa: CASSVRSQQETQYF
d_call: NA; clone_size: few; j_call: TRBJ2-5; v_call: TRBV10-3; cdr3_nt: TGTGCCATCACGGGTGGAGTGGGAGAGACCCAGTACTTC; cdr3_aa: CAITGGVGETQYF
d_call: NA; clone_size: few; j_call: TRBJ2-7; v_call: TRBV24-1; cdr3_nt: TGTGCCACCAGTGATTCCAGTGGGGAGGTCGAGCAGTACTTC; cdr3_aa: CATSDSSGEVEQYF
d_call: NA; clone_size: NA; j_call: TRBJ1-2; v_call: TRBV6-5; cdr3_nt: TGTGCCAGCAGTTACGCGGGAGATAACTATGGCTACACCTTC; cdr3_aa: CASSYAGDNYGYTF
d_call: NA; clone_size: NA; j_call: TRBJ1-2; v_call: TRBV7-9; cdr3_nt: TGTGCCAGCAGCTTAGGCGAAACAGGGTTCGCTGGCTACACCTTC; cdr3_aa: CASSLGETGFAGYTF
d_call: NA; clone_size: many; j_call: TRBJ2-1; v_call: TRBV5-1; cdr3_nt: TGCGCCAGCAGCTTGGTTCAGGGCTCATCAGCCAATGAGCAGTTCTTC; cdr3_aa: CASSLVQGSSANEQFF
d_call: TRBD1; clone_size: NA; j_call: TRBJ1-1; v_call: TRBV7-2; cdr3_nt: TGTGCCAGCAGCTCCGGGACAGTCACTGAAGCTTTCTTT; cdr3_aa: CASSSGTVTEAFF
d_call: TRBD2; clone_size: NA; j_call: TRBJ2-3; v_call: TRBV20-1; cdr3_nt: TGCAGTGCTAGGGGGACTAACACAGATACGCAGTATTTT; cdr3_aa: CSARGTNTDTQYF
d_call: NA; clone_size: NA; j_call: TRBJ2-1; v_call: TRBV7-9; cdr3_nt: TGTGCCAGCAGGGTAACGTCAGGGTACAATGAGCAGTTCTTC; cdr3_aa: CASRVTSGYNEQFF
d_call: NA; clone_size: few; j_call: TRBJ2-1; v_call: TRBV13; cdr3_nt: TGTGCCAGCAGTCCAGACAGGTTAGAGCAGTTCTTC; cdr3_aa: CASSPDRLEQFF
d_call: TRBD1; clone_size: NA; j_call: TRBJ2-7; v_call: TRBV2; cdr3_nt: TGTGCCAGCAGCGGGACAGGCTTGGGCTACGAGCAGTACTTC; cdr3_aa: CASSGTGLGYEQYF
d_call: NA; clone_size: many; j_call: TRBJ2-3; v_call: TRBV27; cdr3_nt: TGTGCCAGCAGTTCCGGGACCCCCACGCAGTATTTT; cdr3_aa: CASSSGTPTQYF
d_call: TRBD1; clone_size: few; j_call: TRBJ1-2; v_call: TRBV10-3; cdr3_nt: TGTGCCATCAGTGAGGCGGGACAGGACTATGGCTACACCTTC; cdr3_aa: CAISEAGQDYGYTF
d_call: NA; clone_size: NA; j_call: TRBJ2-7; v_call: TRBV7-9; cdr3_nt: TGTGCCAGCAGCTTAGTTCCCGATAGCGGCTCCTACGAGCAGTACTTC; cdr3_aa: CASSLVPDSGSYEQYF
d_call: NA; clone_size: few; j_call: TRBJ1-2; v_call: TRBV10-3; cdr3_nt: TGTGCCATCAGTCAGGATAACTATGGCTACACCTTC; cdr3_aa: CAISQDNYGYTF
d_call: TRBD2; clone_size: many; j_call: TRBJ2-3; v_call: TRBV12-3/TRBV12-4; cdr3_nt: TGTGCCAGCAGCTTAGCTGGGGGAGGGGATACGCAGTATTTT; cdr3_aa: CASSLAGGGDTQYF
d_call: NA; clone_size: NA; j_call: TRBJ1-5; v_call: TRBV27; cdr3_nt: TGTGCCAGCAGTTCACTCAATCAGCCCCAGCATTTT; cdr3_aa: CASSSLNQPQHF
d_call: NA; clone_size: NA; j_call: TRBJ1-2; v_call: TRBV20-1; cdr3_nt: TGCAGTGCTACCTCTGGGACTGAATATGGCTACACCTTC; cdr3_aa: CSATSGTEYGYTF
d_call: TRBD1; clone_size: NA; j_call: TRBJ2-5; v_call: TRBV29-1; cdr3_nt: TGCAGCGTTGAGCCCGAAAGGGGGCGCGGGGAGACCCAGTACTTC; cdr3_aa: CSVEPERGRGETQYF
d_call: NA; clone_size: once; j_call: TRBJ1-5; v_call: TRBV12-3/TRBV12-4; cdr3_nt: TGTGCCAGCAGTACTAGCGGCGGGGCCCTGAGGGATCAGCCCCAGCATTTT; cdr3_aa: CASSTSGGALRDQPQHF
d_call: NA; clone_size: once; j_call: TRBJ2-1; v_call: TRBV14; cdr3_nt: TGTGCCAGCAGCCAAGGGGCCAGGGGTAGGTCCAATGAGCAGTTCTTC; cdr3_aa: CASSQGARGRSNEQFF
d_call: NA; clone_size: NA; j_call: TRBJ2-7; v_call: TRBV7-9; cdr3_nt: TGTGCCAGCAGCTCCCCCCCCCAGGGAACGGGTTTTGGGGAGCAGTACTTC; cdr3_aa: CASSSPPQGTGFGEQYF
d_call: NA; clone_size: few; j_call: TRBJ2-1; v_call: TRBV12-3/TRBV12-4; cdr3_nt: TGTGCCAGCACCTCGACTGTCTACAATGAGCAGTTCTTC; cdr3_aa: CASTSTVYNEQFF
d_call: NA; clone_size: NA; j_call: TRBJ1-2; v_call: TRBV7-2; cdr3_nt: TGTGCCAGCAGCCCTGCCCCGGATAACTATGGCTGCACCTTC; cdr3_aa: CASSPAPDNYGCTF
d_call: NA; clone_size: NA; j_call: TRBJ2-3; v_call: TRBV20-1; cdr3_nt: TGCAGTGCCCTGTCGACTACAACTAGCACAGATACGCAGTATTTT; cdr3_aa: CSALSTTTSTDTQYF
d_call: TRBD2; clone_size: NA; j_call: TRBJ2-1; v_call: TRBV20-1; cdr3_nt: TGCAGTGCTAGACTAGCGGGGGGGGTCAATGAGCAGTTCTTC; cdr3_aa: CSARLAGGVNEQFF
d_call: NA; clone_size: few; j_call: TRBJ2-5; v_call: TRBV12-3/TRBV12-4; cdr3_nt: TGTGCCAGCAGTTTTGACGGATCGACCCAGTACTTC; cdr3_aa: CASSFDGSTQYF
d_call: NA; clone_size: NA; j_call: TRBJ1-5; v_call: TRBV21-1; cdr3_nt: TGTGCCAGCAGGAAACCCCAGCCCCAGCATTTT; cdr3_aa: CASRKPQPQHF
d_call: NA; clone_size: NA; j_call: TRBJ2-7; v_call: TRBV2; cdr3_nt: TGTGCCAGTCTAGCCGGGGGGCAGTACGAGCAGTACTTC; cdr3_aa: CASLAGGQYEQYF
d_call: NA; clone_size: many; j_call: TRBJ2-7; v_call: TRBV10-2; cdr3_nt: TGCGCCAGCAGTGCCCAGACAGAGCAGTACTTC; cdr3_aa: CASSAQTEQYF